This record looks at one T cell receptor (beta chain) sequence and its context. The sample is drawn from a study of blood T cell repertoires in COVID-19. Overall study: T cells, B-cell-depleted T cells, or PBMCs supplied cDNA or gDNA.

Authors' data handling: The authors estimated nucleated cell counts from reference gene primer amplification. Measured with immunoSEQ multiplex PCR; TCRdb has only the in-frame clones, and not every one. V, J and clone size are taken as reported in that table, and D and trimming were inferred from the DNA itself. The sample contains roughly 260,000 clones, about 88% of which appear only once. The ends were cut back, 5 bases at V and 1 base at J, with 14 bases in the middle. The CDR3 extends over 15 amino acids. CDR1 is LGHNT and CDR2 is FRNRAP in the germline V gene. This receptor was taken from a man aged 60-69 years who had recovered from COVID-19. Sequencing was performed on peripheral blood. This chain links TRBV12-5 with TRBJ1-1; D possibly corresponds to TRBD1 (6 bases). DNA of the CDR3: TGTGCTAGTGGTCTGGGGGCAGGAAAGAACACTGAAGCTTTCTTT. Translation gives CASGLGAGKNTEAFF.